This TCR beta chain comes out of a study of shared clonotypes between healthy human individuals. Overall study context: Those who served as donors were a couple of women and three men between the ages of 18 and 49. Findings and limits, study-wide: Donor scarcity curtailed the genetic and exposure-history diversity represented herein.

Method: immunoSEQ multiplex PCR; TCRdb's copy keeps in-frame clones and lacks some. Found here are 75,000 to 100,000 clones, about 45% of them singletons; the top ten hold around 15%. J gave up 8 bases and V 5 bases, and 8 bases lay outside the gene matches. The CDR3 is 15 amino acids. Germline CDR1 is SGHTA and CDR2 is FQGNSA. As regards this clone: Its target is not known.

This chain joins TRBV7-2 and TRBJ2-1, with 11 nucleotides matching TRBD2. The origin of this receptor is a woman between 40 and 50 years old in good health. Some clones in this sample may be carry-over from other donors' samples. Sequencing was done on a sample of PBMCs. This chain's CDR3 is CASSPLAGGGHEQFF. CDR3 nucleotides: TGTGCCAGCAGCCCATTAGCGGGAGGGGGGCATGAGCAGTTCTTC.